One and the same sample provided the 11 T cell receptor beta chains below, sequenced in a study of cytomegalovirus exposure and HLA in healthy donors. It was with 60 Vbeta and 13 Jbeta primers that the PCR ran. Repertoires were generated with immunoSEQ multiplex PCR, while TCRdb's copy carries only in-frame clones and drops some. This sample's table has more than 95,000 clones. Source material: PBMCs. The origin of the receptors is a man between 35 and 55 years old in good health and CMV-seronegative.

The rearrangement uses TRBV13 and TRBJ2-2; 7 bases fit TRBD2. CDR1 is PRHDT and CDR2 is FYEKMQ in the germline V gene (reference sequence). The CDR3 is 17 amino acids. The trim removed 5 bases at V and 5 bases at J, leaving 14 bases unmatched. The CDR3 sequence: CASSPWLREKRTGELFF. CDR3 DNA sequence: TGTGCCAGCAGCCCGTGGTTGCGGGAGAAGCGTACCGGGGAGCTGTTTTTT.

The chain recombines TRBV11-3 with TRBJ2-2; no clear D gene. Trimming took off 5 bases at V and 1 base at J, with 11 bases between the two ends. CDR1 and CDR2 from the germline V gene are SGHNT and YENEEA. The CDR3 loop spans 15 amino acids. CDR3 in amino acids: CASSLSRQNTGELFF. As DNA, the CDR3 is TGTGCCAGCAGCCTATCCCGACAGAACACCGGGGAGCTGTTTTTT. Full variable domain (remainder filled in from reference TRBV11-3 and TRBJ2-2): EAGVVQSPRYKIIEKKQPVAFWCNPISGHNTLYWYLQNLGQGPELLIRYENEEAVDDSQLPKDRFSAERLKGVDSTLKIQPAELGDSAVYLCASSLSRQNTGELFFGEGSRLTVL.

The V call is TRBV2, the J call TRBJ1-2; tentative D call: TRBD1 (5 bases). The CDR3 has 12 amino acids. The V gene lost 5 bases and the J gene lost 5 bases, with 9 bases spanning the gap. CDR1 and CDR2 (germline): SNHLY, FYNNEI. In DNA form, the CDR3 reads TGTGCCAGCAGTCCGGGGGAATATGGCTACACCTTC. Encoded protein: CASSPGEYGYTF.

This rearrangement joins TRBV28 to TRBJ1-1; D is possibly TRBD1 (6 bases). Germline V gene sequence: CDR1 MDHEN, CDR2 SYDVKM. V lost 5 bases and J lost 0, with 10 bases in between. CDR3 length equals 14 residues. The chain's CDR3 is CASSNGQMNTEAFF. CDR3 bases: TGTGCCAGCAGTAACGGACAGATGAACACTGAAGCTTTCTTT.

This chain joins TRBV7-6 and TRBJ2-1, with D perhaps TRBD2 (6 bases). V was trimmed by 5 bases and J by 0 bases, leaving 17 bases between them. The CDR3 totals 17 residues. Germline CDR1 reads SGHVS; CDR2 reads FNYEAQ. This CDR3 is CASSQTWGGLSYNEQFF. CDR3 nucleotide sequence: TGTGCCAGCAGCCAGACGTGGGGAGGCCTCTCCTACAATGAGCAGTTCTTC.

V is TRBV6-5 and J is TRBJ2-1, with a weak D call TRBD2 (5 bases). Trimming stripped 7 bases from V and 7 bases from J, with 8 bases between. The CDR3 is 11 amino acids. Germline values: CDR1 MNHEY, CDR2 SVGAGI. The CDR3 is CASTTGNEQFF. The CDR3 region has the DNA TGTGCCAGCACTACGGGGAATGAGCAGTTCTTC.

The DNA of the CDR3 is TGTGCCTGGAGTCCCGGAGATTATAATTCACCCCTCCACTTT. Translation gives CAWSPGDYNSPLHF. The chain combines TRBV30 with TRBJ1-6, with D unresolved. CDR3 length equals 14 residues. V lost 2 bases and J 4 bases, leaving 9 bases between the germline ends. Looked up from germline, CDR1 is GTSNPN and CDR2 is SVGIG (reference sequence).

The rearrangement uses TRBV18 and TRBJ1-2; no firm D call. The germline CDR1 and CDR2 sequences are KGHSH and LQKENI. V lost 3 bases and J 8 bases, leaving 16 bases between the germline ends. This CDR3 comprises 14 residues. The DNA of the CDR3 is TGTGCCAGCTCACCTTCTGGACTAGGAAAGGGCTACACCTTC. Amino acids: CASSPSGLGKGYTF.

This chain uses TRBV10-3 with TRBJ1-4, with D tentatively TRBD1 (5 bases). Trimming pared 4 bases from V and 5 bases from J, leaving 8 bases between. The CDR3 sequence is 13 residues long. From germline, CDR1 is ENHRY and CDR2 SYGVKD. The CDR3 DNA reads as TGTGCCATCAGTGGCAGGGCGAATGAAAAACTGTTTTTT. Amino acids: CAISGRANEKLFF.

The chain carries TRBV5-1 and TRBJ2-7; D is uncertain. In germline, CDR1 is SGHRS, CDR2 YFSETQ. Trimming took off 2 bases at V and 3 bases at J, with 12 bases between the two ends. The CDR3 totals 14 residues. CDR3 amino acids: CASSFSGQNYEQYF. The CDR3 DNA reads as TGCGCCAGCAGCTTCAGTGGCCAGAACTACGAGCAGTACTTC.

The chain recombines TRBV29-1 with TRBJ2-5; D perhaps matches TRBD2 (5 bases). The ends were cut back, 0 bases at V and 5 bases at J, with 16 bases in the middle. This CDR3 region has 15 residues. CDR1 and CDR2 from the germline V gene are SQVTM and ANQGSEA. CDR3 sequence (DNA): TGCAGCGTTGAAGATGGCGCCACTAGTGGTGAGACCCAGTACTTC. The encoded protein is CSVEDGATSGETQYF.